In this sample, the clone carrying this T cell receptor (beta chain) turned up once. This sample is part of a study of blood T cell repertoires in COVID-19. Study in general: PBMCs, B-cell-depleted T cells, or T cells provided the cDNA or gDNA that made up the material.

Per the authors' pipeline: Counts of nucleated cells, estimated from reference gene primer amplification, were obtained. Some clones are missing from TCRdb's copy, which holds only in-frame ones; the method was immunoSEQ multiplex PCR. V, J and clone size are taken as reported in that table, and D and trimming were inferred from the DNA itself. Here the sample spans around 67,000 clones, around 79% being singletons. Germline CDR1 is MNHNY and CDR2 is SVGAGI (reference sequence). The CDR3 loop spans 15 amino acids. V gave up 0 bases and J gave up 3 bases, with 11 bases separating them. The chain has TRBV6-6 and TRBJ1-2, with no clear D. The source of this sequence is a woman in her 70s with acute or convalescent COVID-19. Sequencing used peripheral blood. The CDR3 region has the DNA TGTGCCAGCAGTTACTCGGGAGACGGATACTATGGCTACACCTTC. Its translation: CASSYSGDGYYGYTF.